The present TCR beta chain was sequenced within a study of cytomegalovirus exposure and HLA in healthy donors. This CDR3 is built from 14 residues. The J segment lost 5 bases and the V segment lost 7 bases, leaving 8 bases of the junction unmatched. The V gene's germline CDR1 is SEHNR and CDR2 FQNEAQ (reference sequence). With 60 Vbeta and 13 Jbeta primers, the PCR was carried out. The assay was immunoSEQ multiplex PCR, and TCRdb's table has in-frame clones only and misses some. The sample has approximately 160,000 clones; roughly four fifths are singletons. The J gene is TRBJ2-5, the V gene TRBV7-9; 9 bases are a match to TRBD1. This receptor was obtained from a girl under 10 years old in good health and CMV-seropositive. Sequencing was done on a sample of PBMCs. CDR3 sequence: CASNPGQGGETQYF. In nucleotides, the CDR3 is TGTGCCAGCAACCCGGGACAGGGTGGGGAGACCCAGTACTTC.